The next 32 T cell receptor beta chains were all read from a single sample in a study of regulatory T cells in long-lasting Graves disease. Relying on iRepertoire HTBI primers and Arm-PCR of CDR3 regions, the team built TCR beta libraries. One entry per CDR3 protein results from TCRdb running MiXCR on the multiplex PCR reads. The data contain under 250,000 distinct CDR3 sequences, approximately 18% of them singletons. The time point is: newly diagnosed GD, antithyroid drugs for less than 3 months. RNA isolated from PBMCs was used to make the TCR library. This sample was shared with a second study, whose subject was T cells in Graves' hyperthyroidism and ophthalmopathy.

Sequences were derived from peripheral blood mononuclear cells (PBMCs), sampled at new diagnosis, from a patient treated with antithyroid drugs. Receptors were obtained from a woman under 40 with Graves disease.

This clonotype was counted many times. CDR3 nucleotide sequence: TGTGCCAGCTTCTGGTCCGTCGGGACTGAAGCTTTCTTT. Translation: CASFWSVGTEAFF. The chain uses TRBV28 and TRBJ1-1; the D is unclear. The CDR3 is 13 amino acids. Between the trimmed V and J ends, which lost 8 bases and 5 bases, there was a span of 15 bases. Germline V CDR1 and CDR2: MDHEN, SYDVKM.

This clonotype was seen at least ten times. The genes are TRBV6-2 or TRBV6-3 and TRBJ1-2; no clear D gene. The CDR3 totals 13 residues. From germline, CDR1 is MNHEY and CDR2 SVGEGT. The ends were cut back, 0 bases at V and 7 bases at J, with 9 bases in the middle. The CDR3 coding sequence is TGTGCCAGCAGTTACTCAGCCATCTCTGGCTACACCTTC. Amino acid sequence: CASSYSAISGYTF.

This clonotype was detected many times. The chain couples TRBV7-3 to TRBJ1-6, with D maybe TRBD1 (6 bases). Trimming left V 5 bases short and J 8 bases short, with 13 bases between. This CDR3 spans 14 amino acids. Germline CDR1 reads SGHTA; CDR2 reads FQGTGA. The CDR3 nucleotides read TGTGCCAGCAGCGCAAGGGGGGAGGATTCACCCCTCCACTTT. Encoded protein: CASSARGEDSPLHF. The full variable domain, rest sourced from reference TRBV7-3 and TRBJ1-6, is GAGVSQTPSNKVTEKGKYVELRCDPISGHTALYWYRQSLGQGPEFLIYFQGTGAADDSGLPNDRFFAVRPEGSVSTLKIQRTERGDSAVYLCASSARGEDSPLHFGNGTRLTVT.

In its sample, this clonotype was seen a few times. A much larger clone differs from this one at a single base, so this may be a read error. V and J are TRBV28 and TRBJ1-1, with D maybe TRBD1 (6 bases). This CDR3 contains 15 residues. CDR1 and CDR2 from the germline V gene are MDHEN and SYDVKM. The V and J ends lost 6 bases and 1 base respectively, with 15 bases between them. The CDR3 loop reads CASRVGGQKNTEAFF. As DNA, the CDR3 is TGTGCCAGCAGAGTAGGGGGACAAAAGAACACTGAAGCTTTCTTT.

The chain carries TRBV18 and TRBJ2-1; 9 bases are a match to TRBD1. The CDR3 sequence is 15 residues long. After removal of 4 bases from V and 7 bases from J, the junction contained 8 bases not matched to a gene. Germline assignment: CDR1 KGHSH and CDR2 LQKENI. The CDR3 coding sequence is TGTGCCAGCTCACGGACAGGGGTCGAGAAAAATGAGCAGTTCTTC. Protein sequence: CASSRTGVEKNEQFF. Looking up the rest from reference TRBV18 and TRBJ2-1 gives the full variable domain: NAGVMQNPRHLVRRRGQEARLRCSPMKGHSHVYWYRQLPEEGLKFMVYLQKENIIDESGMPKERFSAEFPKEGPSILRIQQVVRGDSAAYFCASSRTGVEKNEQFFGPGTRLTVL.

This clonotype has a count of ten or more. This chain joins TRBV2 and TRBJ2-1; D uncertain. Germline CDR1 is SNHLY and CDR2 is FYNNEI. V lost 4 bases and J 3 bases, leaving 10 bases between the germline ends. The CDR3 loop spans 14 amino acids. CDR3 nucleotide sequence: TGTGCCAGCAGTGGATTATTGAGCTACAATGAGCAGTTCTTC. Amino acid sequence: CASSGLLSYNEQFF.

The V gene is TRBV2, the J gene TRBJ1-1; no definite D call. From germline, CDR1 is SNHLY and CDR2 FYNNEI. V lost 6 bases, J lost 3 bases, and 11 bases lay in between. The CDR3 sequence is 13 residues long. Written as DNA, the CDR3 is TGTGCCAGCAGACCCCGGGGAGACACTGAAGCTTTCTTT. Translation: CASRPRGDTEAFF.

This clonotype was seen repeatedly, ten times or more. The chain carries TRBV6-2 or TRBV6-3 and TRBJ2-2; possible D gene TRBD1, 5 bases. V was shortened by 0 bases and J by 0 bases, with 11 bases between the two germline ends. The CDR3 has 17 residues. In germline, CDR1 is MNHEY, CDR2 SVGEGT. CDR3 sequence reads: CASSYSTGAANTGELFF. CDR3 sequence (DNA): TGTGCCAGCAGTTACTCAACAGGAGCCGCGAACACCGGGGAGCTGTTTTTT.

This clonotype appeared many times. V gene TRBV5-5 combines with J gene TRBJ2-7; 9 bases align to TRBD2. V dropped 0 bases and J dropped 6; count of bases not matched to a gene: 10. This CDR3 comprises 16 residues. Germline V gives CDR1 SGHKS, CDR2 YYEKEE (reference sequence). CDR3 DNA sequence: TGTGCCAGCAGCTTGGGGTCGGGACTAGCATCGGGCGAGCAGTACTTC. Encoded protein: CASSLGSGLASGEQYF. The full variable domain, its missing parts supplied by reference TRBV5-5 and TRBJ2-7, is DAGVTQSPTHLIKTRGQQVTLRCSPISGHKSVSWYQQVLGQGPQFIFQYYEKEERGRGNFPDRFSARQFPNYSSELNVNALLLGDSALYLCASSLGSGLASGEQYFGPGTRLTVT.

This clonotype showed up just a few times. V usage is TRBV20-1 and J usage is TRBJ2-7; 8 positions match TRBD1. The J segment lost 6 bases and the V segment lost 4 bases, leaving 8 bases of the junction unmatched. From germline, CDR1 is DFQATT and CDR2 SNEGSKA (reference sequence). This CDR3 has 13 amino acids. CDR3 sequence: CSANGAGTGEQYF. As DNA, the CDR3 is TGCAGTGCTAACGGGGCGGGGACAGGCGAGCAGTACTTC.

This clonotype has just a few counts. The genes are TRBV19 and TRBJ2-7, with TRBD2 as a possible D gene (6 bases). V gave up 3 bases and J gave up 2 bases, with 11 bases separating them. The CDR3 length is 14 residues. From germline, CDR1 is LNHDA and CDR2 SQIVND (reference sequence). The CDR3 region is CASSIYGGTYEQYF. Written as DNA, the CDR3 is TGTGCCAGTAGTATTTACGGGGGAACCTACGAGCAGTACTTC.

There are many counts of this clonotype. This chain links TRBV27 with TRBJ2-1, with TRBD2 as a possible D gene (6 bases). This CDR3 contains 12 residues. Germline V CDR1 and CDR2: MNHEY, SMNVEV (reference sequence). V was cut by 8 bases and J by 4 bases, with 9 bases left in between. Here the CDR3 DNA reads TGTGCCAGCGGCCGGGAGTACAATGAGCAGTTCTTC. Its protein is CASGREYNEQFF.

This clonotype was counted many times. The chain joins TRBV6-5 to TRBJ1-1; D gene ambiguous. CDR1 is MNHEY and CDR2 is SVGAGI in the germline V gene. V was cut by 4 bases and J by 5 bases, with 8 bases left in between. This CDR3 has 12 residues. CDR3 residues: CASSFYTTEAFF. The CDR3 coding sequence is TGTGCCAGCAGTTTTTACACGACTGAAGCTTTCTTT.

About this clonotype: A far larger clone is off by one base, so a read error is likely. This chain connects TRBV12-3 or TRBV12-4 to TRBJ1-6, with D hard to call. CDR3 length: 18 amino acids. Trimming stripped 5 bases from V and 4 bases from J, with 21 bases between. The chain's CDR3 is CASSPPSAATHYNSPLHF. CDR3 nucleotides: TGTGCCAGCAGTCCTCCTTCGGCGGCGACCCATTATAATTCACCCCTCCACTTT.

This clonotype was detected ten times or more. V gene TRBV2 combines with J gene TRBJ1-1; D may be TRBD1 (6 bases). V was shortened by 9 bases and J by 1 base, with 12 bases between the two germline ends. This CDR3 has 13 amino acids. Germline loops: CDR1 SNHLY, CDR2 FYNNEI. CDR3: CARNSGANTEAFF. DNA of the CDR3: TGTGCCAGAAATTCGGGGGCGAACACTGAAGCTTTCTTT.

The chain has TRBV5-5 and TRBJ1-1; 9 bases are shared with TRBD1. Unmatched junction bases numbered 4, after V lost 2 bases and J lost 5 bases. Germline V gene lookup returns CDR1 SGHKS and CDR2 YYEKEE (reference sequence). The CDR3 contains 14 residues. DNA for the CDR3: TGTGCCAGCAGCTTCGGACAGGGGTGGACTGAAGCTTTCTTT. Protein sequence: CASSFGQGWTEAFF.

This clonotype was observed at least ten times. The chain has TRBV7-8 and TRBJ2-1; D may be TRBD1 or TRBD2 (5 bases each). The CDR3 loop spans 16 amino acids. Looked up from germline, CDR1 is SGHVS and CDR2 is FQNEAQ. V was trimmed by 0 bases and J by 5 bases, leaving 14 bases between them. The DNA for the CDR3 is TGTGCCAGCAGCTTAGCGGGACGGGAAGCCCACAATGAGCAGTTCTTC. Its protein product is CASSLAGREAHNEQFF.

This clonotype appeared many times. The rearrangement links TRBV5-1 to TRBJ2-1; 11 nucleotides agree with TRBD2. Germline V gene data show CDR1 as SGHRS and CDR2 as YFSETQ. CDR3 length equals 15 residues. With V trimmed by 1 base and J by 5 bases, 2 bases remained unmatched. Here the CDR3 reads CASSLTSGSNNEQFF. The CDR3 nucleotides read TGCGCCAGCAGCTTGACTAGCGGGAGTAACAATGAGCAGTTCTTC.

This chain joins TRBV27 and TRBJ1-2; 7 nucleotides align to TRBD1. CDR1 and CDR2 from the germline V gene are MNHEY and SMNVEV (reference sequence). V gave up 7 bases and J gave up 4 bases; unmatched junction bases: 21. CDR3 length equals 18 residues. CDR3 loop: CASIGDEHETGPFYGYTF. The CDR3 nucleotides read TGTGCCAGCATTGGGGACGAGCACGAGACAGGGCCCTTCTATGGCTACACCTTC.

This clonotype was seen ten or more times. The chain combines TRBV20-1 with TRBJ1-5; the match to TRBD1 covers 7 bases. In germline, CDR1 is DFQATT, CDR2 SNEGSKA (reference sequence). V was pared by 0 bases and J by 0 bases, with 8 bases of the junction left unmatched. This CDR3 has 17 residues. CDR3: CSAREWLRGFSNQPQHF. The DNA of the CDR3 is TGCAGTGCTAGAGAGTGGCTCAGGGGGTTTAGCAATCAGCCCCAGCATTTT.

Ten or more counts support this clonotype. The CDR3: CASSFLGSGTDTQYF. CDR3 DNA sequence: TGTGCCAGCAGTTTTCTCGGAAGCGGCACAGATACGCAGTATTTT. The chain uses TRBV28 and TRBJ2-3, with no clear D. The V end was cut by 3 bases, the J end by 1 base, with 11 bases between. The CDR3 has 15 amino acids. Germline V lookup: CDR1 MDHEN, CDR2 SYDVKM.

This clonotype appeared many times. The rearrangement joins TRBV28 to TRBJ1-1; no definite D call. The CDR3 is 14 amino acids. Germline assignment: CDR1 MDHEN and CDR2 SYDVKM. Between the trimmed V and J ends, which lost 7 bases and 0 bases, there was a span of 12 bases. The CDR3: CASTLRGVNTEAFF. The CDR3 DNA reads TGTGCCAGCACCCTGCGGGGAGTGAACACTGAAGCTTTCTTT.

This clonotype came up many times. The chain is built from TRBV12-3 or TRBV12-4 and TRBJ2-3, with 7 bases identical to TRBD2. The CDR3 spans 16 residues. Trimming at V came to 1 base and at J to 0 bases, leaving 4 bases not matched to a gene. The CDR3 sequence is CASSLVTSFSTDTQYF. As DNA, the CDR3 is TGTGCCAGCAGTTTAGTGACTAGCTTTAGCACAGATACGCAGTATTTT.

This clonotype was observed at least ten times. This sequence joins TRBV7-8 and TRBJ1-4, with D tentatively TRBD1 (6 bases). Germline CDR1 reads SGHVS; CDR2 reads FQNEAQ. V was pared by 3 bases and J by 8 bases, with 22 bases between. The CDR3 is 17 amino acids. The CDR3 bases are TGTGCCAGCAGCTTCAGTCCCCCCACAGGGTCGGGAGAAAAACTGTTTTTT. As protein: CASSFSPPTGSGEKLFF.

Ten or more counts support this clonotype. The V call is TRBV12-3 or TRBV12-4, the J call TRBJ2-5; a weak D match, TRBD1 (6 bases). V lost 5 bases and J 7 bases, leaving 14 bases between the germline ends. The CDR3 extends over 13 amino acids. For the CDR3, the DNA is TGTGCCAGCAGTACCCAGGGGCGGGTGACCCAGTACTTC. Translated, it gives CASSTQGRVTQYF.

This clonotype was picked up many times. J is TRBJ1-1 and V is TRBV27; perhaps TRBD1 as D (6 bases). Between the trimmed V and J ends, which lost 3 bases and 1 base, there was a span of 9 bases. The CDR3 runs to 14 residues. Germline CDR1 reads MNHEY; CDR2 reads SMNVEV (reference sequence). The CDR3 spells CASSFGGPNTEAFF. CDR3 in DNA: TGTGCCAGCAGTTTTGGGGGGCCGAACACTGAAGCTTTCTTT.

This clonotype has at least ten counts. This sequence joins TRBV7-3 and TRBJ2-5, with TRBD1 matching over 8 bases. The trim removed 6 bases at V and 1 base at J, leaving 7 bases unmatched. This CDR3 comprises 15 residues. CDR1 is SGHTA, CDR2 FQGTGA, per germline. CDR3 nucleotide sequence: TGTGCCAGCAGGTTATCAGGGGGCCTCCAAGAGACCCAGTACTTC. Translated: CASRLSGGLQETQYF.

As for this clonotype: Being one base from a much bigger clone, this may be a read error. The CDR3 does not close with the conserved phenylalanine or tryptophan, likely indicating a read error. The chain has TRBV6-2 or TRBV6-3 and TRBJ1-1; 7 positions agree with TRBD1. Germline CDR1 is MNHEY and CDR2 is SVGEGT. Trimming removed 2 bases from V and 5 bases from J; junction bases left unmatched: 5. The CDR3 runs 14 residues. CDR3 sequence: CASSYPVQGTEAFS. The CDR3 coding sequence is TGTGCCAGCAGTTACCCTGTACAGGGGACTGAAGCTTTCTCT.

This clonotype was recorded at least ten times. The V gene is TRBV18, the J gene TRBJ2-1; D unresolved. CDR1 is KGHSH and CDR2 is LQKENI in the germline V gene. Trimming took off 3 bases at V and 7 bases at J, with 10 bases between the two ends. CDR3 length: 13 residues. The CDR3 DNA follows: TGTGCCAGCTCACCGAGTGACCAAAATGAGCAGTTCTTC. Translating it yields CASSPSDQNEQFF.

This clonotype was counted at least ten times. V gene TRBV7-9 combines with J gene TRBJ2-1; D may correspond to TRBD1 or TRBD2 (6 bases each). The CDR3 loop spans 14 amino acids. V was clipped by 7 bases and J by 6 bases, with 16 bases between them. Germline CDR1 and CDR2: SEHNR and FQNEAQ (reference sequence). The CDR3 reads CASTSGAALNEQFF. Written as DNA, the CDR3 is TGTGCCAGCACCTCGGGGGCCGCCCTCAATGAGCAGTTCTTC. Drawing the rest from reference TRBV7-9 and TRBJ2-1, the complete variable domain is DTGVSQNPRHKITKRGQNVTFRCDPISEHNRLYWYRQTLGQGPEFLTYFQNEAQLEKSRLLSDRFSAERPKGSFSTLEIQRTEQGDSAMYLCASTSGAALNEQFFGPGTRLTVL.

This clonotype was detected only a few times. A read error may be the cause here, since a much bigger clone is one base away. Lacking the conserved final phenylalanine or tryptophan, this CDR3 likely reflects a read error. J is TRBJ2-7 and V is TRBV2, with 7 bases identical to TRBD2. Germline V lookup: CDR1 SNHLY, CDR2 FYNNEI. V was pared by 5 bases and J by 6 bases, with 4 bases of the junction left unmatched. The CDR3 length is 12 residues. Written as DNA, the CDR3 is TGTGCCAGCAGTTCCGGGACTACCGAGCAGTACCTC. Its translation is CASSSGTTEQYL.

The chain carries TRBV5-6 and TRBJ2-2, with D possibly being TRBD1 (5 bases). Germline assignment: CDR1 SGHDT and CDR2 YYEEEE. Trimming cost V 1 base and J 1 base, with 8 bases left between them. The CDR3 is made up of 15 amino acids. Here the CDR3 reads CASSLPGMNTGELFF. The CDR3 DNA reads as TGTGCCAGCAGCTTGCCAGGGATGAACACCGGGGAGCTGTTTTTT. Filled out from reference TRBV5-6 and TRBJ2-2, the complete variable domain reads DAGVTQSPTHLIKTRGQQVTLRCSPKSGHDTVSWYQQALGQGPQFIFQYYEEEERQRGNFPDRFSGHQFPNYSSELNVNALLLGDSALYLCASSLPGMNTGELFFGEGSRLTVL.